This TCR beta chain was recorded in a study of T cell repertoires in cytomegalovirus infection. On the study more broadly: Signatures in public TCR beta sequences pointed to both CMV infection and matching HLA type.

This clonotype was found a few times. Antigen unknown. V lost 5 bases and J 0 bases, leaving 15 bases between the germline ends. There are 16 residues in the CDR3. Germline V gene sequence: CDR1 SNHLY, CDR2 FYNNEI. Study-level findings and limits: Across the ex vivo response, the dominant clonotypes were HLA-C-restricted CMV-specific TCR beta clonotypes. Pooled public TCR beta family frequency picked out CMV carriers with the relevant HLA.

MiXCR, applied by TCRdb to the reads, yields one record per CDR3 protein. This sample carries 180,000 or so distinct CDR3 sequences, roughly 15% of them seen once, and the ten largest clones take around 27%. V is TRBV2 and J is TRBJ2-3; D is possibly TRBD1 (6 bases). The source material was CD8+ T cells from PBMCs. This receptor was obtained from a human donor in good health (CMV status not recorded). Some clones in this sample may be carry-over from other donors' samples. The CDR3, as DNA: TGTGCCAGCAGTTCCCCAGGGGTCACGAGCACAGATACGCAGTATTTT. Its protein is CASSSPGVTSTDTQYF. Full variable domain (remainder filled in from reference TRBV2 and TRBJ2-3): EPEVTQTPSHQVTQMGQEVILRCVPISNHLYFYWYRQILGQKVEFLVSFYNNEISEKSEIFDDQFSVERPDGSNFTLKIRSTKLEDSAMYFCASSSPGVTSTDTQYFGPGTRLTVL.